This TCR beta chain was profiled in a study of cytomegalovirus exposure and HLA in healthy donors (dated by TCRdb to 2017 to 2019). About the investigation overall: An earlier analysis of 550 to 700 of the donors reported about 250 Gb of sequence data and around 110 million unique TCR beta sequences from 150 million to 200 million T cells. HLA typing covered class I and class II loci at four-digit resolution. About five DR-DQ haplotypes were handled as single units for association and clustering, since linkage in the cohort was strong. Donor age, sex, ethnicity and CMV serostatus were compiled together with the repertoire data. The later analysis used no new phenotypic data to find candidate immune exposures, relying instead on TCR beta sequences and their occurrence across donors. Among 398 genotyped donors of the cohort, an average of approximately 240,000 unique TCR beta nucleotide sequences were sequenced per donor, around 18% of them non-productive. All discovery cohort repertoires had been generated on a single sequencing platform. Genome-wide SNP genotypes for about 65% of the roughly 700 donors were used in a later genetic analysis, which treated that subset as a discovery cohort. The number of typed donors differed by locus: roughly 620-640 for A, B, C, DRB1 and DQB1; 500 to 550 for DQA1; 606 for DPA1; and some 450 for DPB1. The study aimed to test whether signatures of past pathogen exposure could be identified by cataloging public T cell receptors. An earlier analysis of several hundred of the donors used high-throughput TCR beta sequencing to judge whether each TCR beta V gene segment behaved as functional or pseudogenic. Of the 300 to 450 genotyped donors, 81% were placed in the genetic ancestry cluster associated with self-reported Caucasian donors. In a later analysis, previously published TCR beta repertoires from some 640 donors were re-analyzed and high-resolution HLA genotyping was added so that TCR occurrence patterns could be studied. In addition to the first cohort of about 650 subjects, a separate validation cohort of over 90 different subjects was used. An early release covering 550 to 650 HLA-typed donors comprised approximately 290 gigabases of sequencing data and some 79 million unique TCR sequences. The study profiled the T cell repertoires of about 640 subjects by immunosequencing and related them to cytomegalovirus serostatus. The study combined high-throughput TCR immunosequencing, statistical association of individual TCRs with disease status, and machine learning to predict cytomegalovirus infection status.

On this clone: Its antigen specificity is not known. The input lacks base qualities; no much larger clone sits a single base away.

General findings and caveats noted by the study authors: A later genetic analysis associated a missense DCLRE1C variant with V-gene and J-gene trimming of TCR beta chains, and an independent cohort replicated the association. Compared with equally common non-associated chains, HLA-associated TCR beta chains in a later analysis were more clonally expanded and had lower generation probabilities. In a later genetic analysis, fewer N-insertions in productive TCRs were reported among donors in an Asian-associated ancestry cluster than the roughly 700-donor mean. According to the authors, the approach could potentially be generalized to other disease states and immunological phenotypes. Linkage disequilibrium might explain the correlated functional status among segregating V segments, but an unknown experimental factor could not be ruled out. The only immune exposure information available for the cohort was CMV serostatus. At a false discovery rate of 0.05, a later analysis linked approximately 18,000 TCR beta sequences to specific HLA alleles. The study gave a list of more than 150 TCR beta chains associated with cytomegalovirus. A few of the identified cytomegalovirus-associated TCR beta chains were confirmed in vitro to be specific for cytomegalovirus antigens. A further reported finding was that TCR beta sequences accurately predicted the HLA-A and HLA-B alleles for most subjects in the first cohort. In this cohort, only TCR beta chains were sequenced, and detectable features were limited by the absence of alpha or paired-chain data. The classifier was reported to diagnose cytomegalovirus status with high specificity and sensitivity in both the original and validation cohorts. In an earlier analysis of 587 of the donors, most TCR beta V segments appeared in productive rearrangements about 87% or about 30% of the time, broadly matching IMGT annotations. Because the 87-base-pair reads could not distinguish some IMGT-functional V segments, including TRBV6-2 and TRBV6-3, those segments were excluded. Assigning TCR associations to individual alleles was difficult when HLA alleles, especially DR and DQ, strongly co-occurred. While some public TCRs were present in many individuals, most TCR sequences turned up only very rarely across donors. Several of the top co-occurrence clusters appeared to be linked to parvovirus B19, influenza, CMV and Epstein-Barr virus, according to a later analysis. Roughly uniform sequencing depth across donors was assumed in presence/absence analyses, although this assumption may not hold. A later analysis found that TCR association rates varied across HLA loci, with DRB1 alleles showing the most associated TCRs and HLA-C alleles the fewest. Most CMV-associated TCR beta chains appeared to be HLA-restricted in a later analysis, and the HLA associations seemed to be driven largely by CMV exposure. HLA typing was unavailable for some donors at each locus, so association tests used only the typed subset. The sequencing pipeline was judged likely to have produced a cluster of highly shared sequence variants as a technical artifact. Because counts were too low, about 18 rarely observed V segments, including chromosome 9 orphons, were excluded from the earlier analysis of 587 of the donors.

CDR1 and CDR2 are drawn from the germline V gene: SGHRS, YFSETQ. V gives up 4 bases and J gives up 2 bases, and the segment between their germline ends measures 16 bases. Measured from the cysteine to the phenylalanine, the CDR3 is 15 residues long. The DNA shown is the 45-base CDR3, in frame from base 1. In total, 666 healthy bone marrow donors made up the cohort. At the time of sampling, every cohort member was nominally healthy, though immune exposures that went unrecorded were likely present. The donor tested CMV seronegative and was one of the 352 seronegative cohort members. Every donor gave a peripheral blood sample, and the peripheral blood mononuclear cells from that sample were used for TCR beta sequencing. The Qiagen DNeasy Blood Extraction Kit was used to extract genomic DNA from the blood cell samples. The library came from the immunoSEQ multiplex PCR assay. A mixture of 60 forward primers for TCR Vbeta segments and 13 reverse primers for TCR Jbeta segments was used in the multiplex PCR. The CDR3 region of rearranged TCR beta genes was amplified from genomic DNA with a multiplex PCR assay. The Illumina HiSeq System was used to sequence the amplified TCR beta libraries as 87-base-pair reads. The study's own analysis went as follows. A later analysis counted some 80 million unique TCR beta chains across the 666 repertoires, and 10 million to 11 million of these chains were shared by at least two donors. To remove PCR and sequencing errors, raw reads were error-corrected and collapsed into unique sequences using a nearest-neighbor algorithm that merged closely related sequences. V, D and J gene segments were assigned by aligning CDR3 sequences to IMGT reference sequences. For a sequence to be retained, a match of at least six nucleotides was required to both a V gene segment and a J gene segment. A rearrangement was called productive if the CDR3 had no stop codons and remained in frame with V and J, and every other rearrangement was called non-productive. CDR3 was defined according to IMGT convention as the region running from the second conserved V-encoded cysteine to the conserved J-encoded phenylalanine. In an earlier analysis of approximately 590 of the donors, sequences lacking an unambiguous match to a single V gene segment were excluded. An earlier analysis of several hundred of the donors called V segments functional above 56.7% productive rearrangements and segregating when the between-donor standard deviation exceeded 5%. A statistical classification framework was built for diagnosing cytomegalovirus status from the catalog of TCR beta chain sequences. A later analysis assigned V and J genes by comparing TCR nucleotide sequences with IMGT/GENE-DB human TR gene sequences. Using the TCRdist pipeline, a later analysis assigned CDR3 sequences along with most-parsimonious VDJ recombination scenarios. In a later analysis, each TCR beta chain was defined by its CDR3 amino acid sequence together with its V-gene family, and reads lacking a unique V-gene family were excluded. To address suspected cross-contamination and a sequencing artifact, a later analysis removed several hundred highly shared, low-generation-probability nucleotide sequences. A later analysis calculated a clonal expansion index for each public chain from normalized within-repertoire ranks of inferred template counts. A later analysis computed generation probabilities with a VDJ recombination model fitted to out-of-frame rearrangements, and checked the results against IGoR. Hypergeometric tests were used in a later analysis to score TCR-TCR, TCR-HLA and TCR-CMV co-occurrence, with a repertoire-size bias correction applied to the TCR pairs. A later analysis estimated false discovery rates by permuting HLA or CMV assignments 20 times. In a later analysis, co-occurring TCRs were grouped using DBSCAN, with TCRdist sequence similarity added in when clustering inside HLA-allele-positive subsets. Repertoires with fewer than 30,000 or more than 120,000 public chains, plus five repertoires with anomalous nucleotide sharing, were excluded from co-occurrence clustering. TCRdb provides this immuneACCESS table in a form limited to in-frame rearrangements. Some clones are lacking; in checked studies, under half of them reflect an unresolved V gene, and why the rest are absent is not known. V, J and clone size reflect that table, while D and trimming were determined from the DNA. Present in this sample are around 140,000 clones, approximately 76% of which were seen just once. In total, the top ten clones hold approximately 2% of the sample.

Recombination joined TRBV5-1 with TRBJ2-7; the D gene is possibly TRBD1, with 7 bases matching. Sequences were obtained from PBMCs. The receptor comes from a man in his forties or fifties in good health and CMV-seronegative. The CDR3 in this case is CASSLYQGEAYEQYF. DNA sequence: TGCGCCAGCAGCCTCTACCAGGGGGAGGCCTACGAGCAGTACTTC.